Shown below are 26 T cell receptor beta chains from a single sample sequenced in a study of CD8 T cells in Susac syndrome. The RNA input was roughly 0.45 to 1 ug, and it was reverse transcribed with random hexamers. TCRdb re-analysed the immunoSEQ multiplex PCR reads in MiXCR, keeping a single row per CDR3 protein. Among 200,000 or so distinct CDR3 sequences listed, more than 90% were seen once. Sequencing was performed on CD4+ T cells from PBMCs. Every receptor here comes from a human donor with Susac syndrome.

V usage is TRBV20-1 and J usage is TRBJ2-2; D is undetermined. Germline values: CDR1 DFQATT, CDR2 SNEGSKA (reference sequence). This CDR3 has 16 residues. V lost 4 bases and J 5 bases, leaving 20 bases between the germline ends. In nucleotides, the CDR3 is TGCAGTGCTACTTCGACCCGAACTTTCGGAACCGGGGAGCTGTTTTTT. Protein product: CSATSTRTFGTGELFF.

The chain uses TRBV29-1 and TRBJ2-3, with TRBD2 identical over 13 bases. The junction had 8 bases not matched to a gene; V was cut back by 6 bases and J by 2 bases. The V gene's germline CDR1 is SQVTM and CDR2 ANQGSEA. The CDR3 runs 16 residues. CDR3 DNA sequence: TGCAGCGTCCCGCCGGGACTAGCGGGACTCACAGATACGCAGTATTTT. This sequence encodes CSVPPGLAGLTDTQYF.

The CDR3 coding sequence is TGTGCCTGGAGAGACAGTGCTGGTTCACCCCTCCACTTT. Translation gives CAWRDSAGSPLHF. V is TRBV30 and J is TRBJ1-6, with a possible D match to TRBD1 (5 bases). Trimming left V 3 bases short and J 9 bases short, with 12 bases between. The CDR3 sequence is 13 residues long. Germline V gene lookup returns CDR1 GTSNPN and CDR2 SVGIG (reference sequence).

This chain joins TRBV27 and TRBJ1-1; D call uncertain. The CDR3 has 15 amino acids. CDR1 and CDR2 from the germline V gene are MNHEY and SMNVEV (reference sequence). The V gene lost 1 base and the J gene lost 1 base, with 10 bases spanning the gap. CDR3 sequence (DNA): TGTGCCAGCAGTTTATACTGGAGGGCGAACACTGAAGCTTTCTTT. Its translation is CASSLYWRANTEAFF.

The count of this clonotype is one. The J gene is TRBJ2-3, the V gene TRBV21-1. TRBV21-1 is annotated as a pseudogene. There are 13 residues in the CDR3. CDR3 nucleotides: TGTGCCAGCGCCATAGGGAGCACAGATACGCAGTATTTT. It specifies CASAIGSTDTQYF.

The chain has TRBV3-1 and TRBJ1-2; 12 positions match TRBD1. The germline V gene encodes CDR1 LGHDT and CDR2 YNNKEL (reference sequence). With 5 bases clipped from V and 8 bases from J, the junction kept 9 bases outside the gene matches. This CDR3 is 15 amino acids long. The CDR3, as DNA: TGTGCCAGCAGCGAACCGGGACAGGGGGCGCCCGGCTACACCTTC. It yields the protein CASSEPGQGAPGYTF. The whole variable domain, remainder taken from reference TRBV3-1 and TRBJ1-2, is DTAVSQTPKYLVTQMGNDKSIKCEQNLGHDTMYWYKQDSKKFLKIMFSYNNKELIINETVPNRFSPKSPDKAHLNLHINSLELGDSAVYFCASSEPGQGAPGYTFGSGTRLTVV.

The rearrangement links TRBV30 to TRBJ1-5; D uncertain. The germline gives CDR1 GTSNPN, CDR2 SVGIG (reference sequence). The CDR3 extends over 13 amino acids. Deletions cut 5 bases from V and 5 bases from J, with 13 bases between. The CDR3 region is CAWQHKGDQPQHF. In DNA form, the CDR3 reads TGTGCCTGGCAACACAAGGGTGATCAGCCCCAGCATTTT. Full variable domain (rest looked up from reference TRBV30 and TRBJ1-5): SQTIHQWPATLVQPVGSPLSLECTVEGTSNPNLYWYRQAAGRGLQLLFYSVGIGQISSEVPQNLSASRPQDRQFILSSKKLLLSDSGFYLCAWQHKGDQPQHFGDGTRLSIL.

The genes are TRBV10-3 and TRBJ2-7; weak D call: TRBD1 (5 bases). The length of the CDR3 is 13 residues. Trimming left V 4 bases short and J 1 base short, with 8 bases between. Germline CDR1 and CDR2: ENHRY and SYGVKD. The CDR3 DNA follows: TGTGCCATCAGTGCTGACAGATCCTACGAGCAGTACTTC. It encodes CAISADRSYEQYF.

This chain connects TRBV20-1 to TRBJ2-5, with TRBD2 identical over 9 bases. V gave up 6 bases and J gave up 5 bases; unmatched junction bases: 13. Germline V gene sequence: CDR1 DFQATT, CDR2 SNEGSKA (reference sequence). This CDR3 has 15 amino acids. CDR3 sequence reads: CSADTLAGIPETQYF. For the CDR3, the DNA is TGCAGTGCCGATACTCTAGCGGGGATTCCGGAGACCCAGTACTTC.

The chain employs TRBV6-6 and TRBJ2-5, with a weak D call TRBD2 (5 bases). Per the germline V gene, CDR1 is MNHNY and CDR2 is SVGAGI (reference sequence). The V end was cut by 10 bases, the J end by 5 bases, with 14 bases between. This CDR3 has 12 residues. The CDR3 protein is CATYLSAETQYF. The CDR3 nucleotides read TGTGCCACCTACCTTAGCGCGGAGACCCAGTACTTC.

As regards this clonotype: The junction shows a germline mismatch at one end, possibly a read error. The V and J genes are TRBV10-3 and TRBJ2-3; D not resolved. Germline V CDR1 and CDR2: ENHRY, SYGVKD. The CDR3 is made up of 13 amino acids. DNA of the CDR3: TGTGCCATCAGTGGGGATTCCACAGATACGCGGTATTTT. It encodes CAISGDSTDTRYF.

V gene TRBV6-5 combines with J gene TRBJ1-1; no definite D call. This CDR3 contains 14 residues. Germline CDR1 reads MNHEY; CDR2 reads SVGAGI. V was pared by 2 bases and J by 0 bases, with 7 bases between. CDR3 sequence reads: CASSYVRLNTEAFF. The CDR3 bases are TGTGCCAGCAGTTACGTACGTTTGAACACTGAAGCTTTCTTT.

The chain carries TRBV6-2 or TRBV6-3 and TRBJ1-1, with TRBD1 matching over 9 bases. The junction had 2 bases not matched to a gene; V was cut back by 6 bases and J by 0 bases. The CDR3 length is 14 residues. Germline CDR1 reads MNHEY; CDR2 reads SVGEGT. The DNA for the CDR3 is TGTGCCAGCAGCCGACAGGGGGTGAACACTGAAGCTTTCTTT. This encodes CASSRQGVNTEAFF.

In its sample, this clonotype was seen once. V and J are TRBV12-3 or TRBV12-4 and TRBJ1-1; D is uncertain. This CDR3 is 13 amino acids long. V was pared by 5 bases and J by 1 base, with 8 bases between. CDR3 nucleotide sequence: TGTGCCAGCAGTCGGAACCAGAACACTGAAGCTTTCTTT. It codes for CASSRNQNTEAFF.

The chain joins TRBV2 to TRBJ1-1; D might be TRBD1 (6 bases). The CDR3 sequence is 14 residues long. Between the trimmed V and J ends, which lost 7 bases and 1 base, there was a span of 13 bases. Germline-derived CDR1 and CDR2 are SNHLY and FYNNEI. The CDR3 region is CASTLMGQNTEAFF. As DNA, the CDR3 is TGTGCCAGCACCCTGATGGGACAGAACACTGAAGCTTTCTTT.

The V gene is TRBV7-2, the J gene TRBJ2-3; D may be TRBD1 (5 bases). The CDR3 length is 12 residues. The V end lost 5 bases, the J end lost 10 bases, and 13 bases lay between the germline ends. Per the germline V gene, CDR1 is SGHTA and CDR2 is FQGNSA. In nucleotides, the CDR3 is TGTGCCAGCAGCCTAACTTTAGGGGCGCAGTATTTT. It translates to CASSLTLGAQYF.

This chain uses TRBV30 with TRBJ2-7; TRBD1 matches 10 bases. This CDR3 has 13 residues. CDR1 and CDR2 (germline): GTSNPN, SVGIG (reference sequence). Trimming cost V 1 base and J 5 bases; bases outside gene matches: 2. This CDR3 is CAWSGDRGHEQYF. The DNA of the CDR3 is TGTGCCTGGAGTGGTGACAGGGGGCACGAGCAGTACTTC.

This sequence joins TRBV20-1 and TRBJ2-5; a possible D gene is TRBD1 (5 bases). Trimming cost V 7 bases and J 7 bases, with 19 bases left between them. Germline V gene lookup returns CDR1 DFQATT and CDR2 SNEGSKA (reference sequence). This CDR3 contains 13 residues. CDR3 sequence: CSVRGQGGSTQYF. The CDR3 DNA sequence: TGCAGTGTTAGGGGCCAGGGTGGGTCGACCCAGTACTTC.

The chain carries TRBV6-6 and TRBJ1-3, with TRBD1 as a possible D gene (5 bases). CDR3 size: 14 residues. CDR1 is MNHNY and CDR2 is SVGAGI in the germline V gene (reference sequence). The V gene lost 8 bases and the J gene lost 0 bases, with 11 bases spanning the gap. The CDR3 sequence: CASEGGVSGNTIYF. CDR3 DNA sequence: TGTGCCAGCGAAGGAGGGGTCTCTGGAAACACCATATATTTT.

This sequence joins TRBV24-1 and TRBJ2-3; D uncertain. Trimming took 9 bases from V and 13 from J, leaving 16 bases between them. Germline CDR1 is KGHDR and CDR2 is SFDVKD. This CDR3 has 11 amino acids. The CDR3: CATRLDRSKYF. In nucleotides, the CDR3 is TGTGCCACCCGTCTAGACCGGTCTAAGTATTTT.

The chain has TRBV23-1 and TRBJ1-5; unclear D gene. TRBV23-1 has ORF status, its function being uncertain. The CDR3 is 14 amino acids. Trimming cost V 6 bases and J 0 bases, with 9 bases left between them. The CDR3 reads CASRPRDSNQPQHF. The CDR3 nucleotides are TGCGCCAGCAGACCCCGAGATAGCAATCAGCCCCAGCATTTT.

This rearrangement joins TRBV5-4 to TRBJ2-1; TRBD1 might be the D (5 bases). This CDR3 region has 16 residues. Germline assignment: CDR1 SGHNT and CDR2 YYREEE (reference sequence). V was trimmed by 0 bases and J by 5 bases, leaving 15 bases between them. The CDR3 DNA is TGTGCCAGCAGCTTGGTTCGTGGGGCCGTTGACAATGAGCAGTTCTTC. This translates into CASSLVRGAVDNEQFF.

This chain uses TRBV7-6 with TRBJ2-5; no clear D gene. The length of the CDR3 is 15 residues. Germline V gene lookup returns CDR1 SGHVS and CDR2 FNYEAQ. Trimming pared 7 bases from V and 2 bases from J, leaving 17 bases between. CDR3 nucleotide sequence: TGTGCCAGCAAGCTGGGCGGTCCTGTACAAGAGACCCAGTACTTC. The encoded protein is CASKLGGPVQETQYF.

DNA for the CDR3: TGTGCCAGCAGCCGACCCACGGGGGGGAACACCGGGGAGCTGTTTTTT. It encodes CASSRPTGGNTGELFF. V gene TRBV9 combines with J gene TRBJ2-2, with 7 bases identical to TRBD2. This CDR3 is built from 16 residues. J gave up 1 base and V 4 bases, and 7 bases lay outside the gene matches. Germline CDR1 and CDR2: SGDLS and YYNGEE.

The chain carries TRBV12-3 or TRBV12-4 and TRBJ2-2, with D tentatively TRBD1 or TRBD2 (5 bases each). Trimming pared 6 bases from V and 5 bases from J, leaving 16 bases between. The CDR3 runs 15 residues. The CDR3 is CASSPVQGETGELFF. The CDR3 DNA is TGTGCCAGCAGCCCCGTCCAGGGAGAGACCGGGGAGCTGTTTTTT.

V and J are TRBV7-9 and TRBJ2-5; the D is unclear. The CDR3 loop spans 16 amino acids. V was pared by 1 base and J by 5 bases, with 17 bases between. Germline CDR1 reads SEHNR; CDR2 reads FQNEAQ (reference sequence). In nucleotides, the CDR3 is TGTGCCAGCAGCTTAGGCTTCGGTTGGTCTTCGGAGACCCAGTACTTC. Translated: CASSLGFGWSSETQYF. Full variable domain (outside the CDR3, taken from reference TRBV7-9 and TRBJ2-5): DTGVSQNPRHKITKRGQNVTFRCDPISEHNRLYWYRQTLGQGPEFLTYFQNEAQLEKSRLLSDRFSAERPKGSFSTLEIQRTEQGDSAMYLCASSLGFGWSSETQYFGPGTRLLVL.